This T cell receptor (beta chain) was obtained from a study of regulatory T cells in long-lasting Graves disease. Germline V gene lookup returns CDR1 LNHDA and CDR2 SQIVND (reference sequence). V shed 7 bases, J shed 1 base, and the junction held 3 bases outside the gene matches. The CDR3 totals 13 residues. With iRepertoire HTBI primers and Arm-PCR of CDR3 regions, TCR beta libraries were built. From the multiplex PCR reads, TCRdb called clonotypes with MiXCR, one entry per CDR3 protein. The data contain roughly 500,000 distinct CDR3 sequences, roughly 14% of them seen just once; the ten biggest clones take up about 10%. Indicated time point: newly diagnosed GD, antithyroid drugs for less than 3 months. PBMC RNA served as the TCR library source. These data also featured in a second study, about T cells in Graves' hyperthyroidism and ophthalmopathy. From that study: Diagnostic decisions used clinical symptoms, serum thyroxine and TRAb, thyroid ultrasound and orbital computed tomography. With the HTBI primer set, the TCR CDR3 went through a first round of RT-PCR.

The J gene is TRBJ1-1, the V gene TRBV19; 7 nucleotides line up with TRBD1. Sample: peripheral blood mononuclear cells (PBMCs), taken at new diagnosis, from a patient treated with antithyroid drugs. This clonotype originated in a man aged 30-40 years with Graves disease. The CDR3 DNA sequence: TGTGCCAGTATAGGGGGCTGGAACACTGAAGCTTTCTTT. Its protein is CASIGGWNTEAFF.